The clone carrying this TCR beta chain came up a few times. Its antigen is not identified. V lost 2 bases, J lost 5 bases, and 18 bases lay in between. CDR1 is SEHNR and CDR2 is FQNEAQ in the germline V gene (reference sequence). This CDR3 is 16 amino acids long. TCRdb analysed the 5' RACE reads with MiXCR anew, one entry per CDR3 protein. The sample yields some 600,000 distinct CDR3 sequences, roughly 7.1% seen once. This entry comes from a study of identical twins. General observations from the study: Beta clonotypes that were abundant in cord blood contained fewer insertions, a pattern absent from memory repertoires. Less excess twin sharing appeared in beta out-of-frame sequences.

In addition, the sample was reused for a study of yellow fever vaccine responses in identical twins.

Sample: PBMCs. The genes are TRBV7-9 and TRBJ1-1; possibly TRBD1 for D (5 bases). The sequence was obtained from a woman aged 18-29 years in good health. CDR3: CASSLPVLPGGTEAFF. The DNA of the CDR3 is TGTGCCAGCAGCTTACCAGTCCTCCCGGGGGGGACTGAAGCTTTCTTT. Full variable domain (remainder filled in from reference TRBV7-9 and TRBJ1-1): DTGVSQNPRHKITKRGQNVTFRCDPISEHNRLYWYRQTLGQGPEFLTYFQNEAQLEKSRLLSDRFSAERPKGSFSTLEIQRTEQGDSAMYLCASSLPVLPGGTEAFFGQGTRLTVV.